This is a list of T cell receptor beta chains from one sample in a study of cytomegalovirus exposure and HLA in healthy donors. Generated by immunoSEQ multiplex PCR, the TCRdb table keeps only in-frame clones and is missing some. The repertoire holds some 170,000 clones, with 60% to 80% as singletons. Sequencing was carried out using PBMCs. These receptors were collected from a man aged 40-55 years in good health and CMV-seropositive. Each CDR3 is given with its conserved first and last residue. The D gene is left open where the match is weak. The size of a clone is reported for some rows only, either as once, few or many, or as a class for expanded clones.

j_call	clone_size	d_call	v_call	cdr3_nt	cdr3_aa
TRBJ1-4	.	.	TRBV7-9	TGTGCCAGCAGCTTAGGGGGCTCTGAAAAACTGTTTTTT	CASSLGGSEKLFF
TRBJ2-7	.	TRBD1	TRBV19	TGTGCCAGAGGCCCTGGGACAGGAGGTATCGGGCAGGAGCAGTACTTC	CARGPGTGGIGQEQYF
TRBJ2-3	.	TRBD1	TRBV28	TGTGCCAGCAGGCCCGGACAGGCCCCTAGCACAGATACGCAGTATTTT	CASRPGQAPSTDTQYF
TRBJ2-1	.	TRBD2	TRBV9	TGTGCCAGCAGCGGGGGTACTAGCGGGAGGGCCCCACGATCCTACAATGAGCAGTTCTTC	CASSGGTSGRAPRSYNEQFF
TRBJ2-7	.	.	TRBV13	TGTGCCAGCAGCTCCCTAAGCGGGGACACCGCCTACGAGCAGTACTTC	CASSSLSGDTAYEQYF
TRBJ2-5	.	.	TRBV7-8	TGTGCCAGCAGCTTAGCGGTGACTAGGCAGGAGACCCAGTACTTC	CASSLAVTRQETQYF
TRBJ2-1	.	.	TRBV7-6	TGTGCCAGCAGCTATGTAGTACCACAGGGTTACAATGAGCAGTTCTTC	CASSYVVPQGYNEQFF
TRBJ2-1	.	.	TRBV2	TGTGCCAGCAGCGAGCACAATGAGCAGTTCTTC	CASSEHNEQFF
TRBJ2-5	.	TRBD1	TRBV2	TGTGCCAGCAGGCCCGGGGACAGGGTGGCGGAGACCCAGTACTTC	CASRPGDRVAETQYF
TRBJ2-7	few	.	TRBV5-1	TGCGCCAGCAGCCTTCTAGCCAGGCAGGGGAACCACGAGCAGTACTTC	CASSLLARQGNHEQYF
TRBJ2-7	few	TRBD1	TRBV13	TGTGCCAGCAGCTCCACAGGGGTCGCCCAATACGAGCAGTACTTC	CASSSTGVAQYEQYF
TRBJ1-1	once	.	TRBV18	TGTGCCAGCTCACGGGCTGACAGGATTTCTGAAGCTTTCTTT	CASSRADRISEAFF
TRBJ1-1	.	TRBD1	TRBV5-1	TGCGCCAGCAGCTTCACAGGGGCCACGAACACTGAAGCTTTCTTT	CASSFTGATNTEAFF
TRBJ1-3	.	.	TRBV7-9	TGTGCCAGCAGCTCAGGGGCCGGAAACACCATATATTTT	CASSSGAGNTIYF
TRBJ1-1	.	.	TRBV7-2	TGTGCCAGCAGCTTAGGGCAGGGAACTGAAGCTTTCTTT	CASSLGQGTEAFF
TRBJ1-2	.	.	TRBV10-3	TGTGCCATCAGTGAACCGAGGGCCCAGTCGGGCTACACCTTC	CAISEPRAQSGYTF
TRBJ2-2	.	.	TRBV5-1	TGCGCCAGCAGCCCCGTCGGGTCCGGGACCGGGGAGCTGTTTTTT	CASSPVGSGTGELFF
TRBJ1-5	.	TRBD1	TRBV5-6	TGTGCCAGCAGCTTGGGACAGGGAGCTTATAGCAATCAGCCCCAGCATTTT	CASSLGQGAYSNQPQHF
TRBJ2-7	.	TRBD2	TRBV7-2	TGTGCCAGCAGCCGAAATAGCGGGGGGGCCTACGAGCAGTACTTC	CASSRNSGGAYEQYF
TRBJ2-7	.	.	TRBV7-8	TGTGCCAGCAGCTTTATAGGAGGGACCTACGAGCAGTACTTC	CASSFIGGTYEQYF